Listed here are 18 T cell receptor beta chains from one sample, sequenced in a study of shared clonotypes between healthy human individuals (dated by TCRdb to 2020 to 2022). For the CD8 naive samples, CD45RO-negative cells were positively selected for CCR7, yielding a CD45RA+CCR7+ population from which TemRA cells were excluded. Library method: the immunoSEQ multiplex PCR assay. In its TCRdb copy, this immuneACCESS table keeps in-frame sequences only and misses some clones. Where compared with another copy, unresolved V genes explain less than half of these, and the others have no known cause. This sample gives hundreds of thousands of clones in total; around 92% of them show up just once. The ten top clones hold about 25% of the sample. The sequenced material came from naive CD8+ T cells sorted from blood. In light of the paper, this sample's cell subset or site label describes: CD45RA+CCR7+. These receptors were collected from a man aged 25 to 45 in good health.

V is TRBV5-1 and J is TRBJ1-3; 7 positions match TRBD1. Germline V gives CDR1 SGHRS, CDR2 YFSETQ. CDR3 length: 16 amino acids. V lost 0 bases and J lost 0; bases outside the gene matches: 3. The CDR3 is CASSLAGGLSGNTIYF. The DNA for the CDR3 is TGCGCCAGCAGCTTGGCAGGGGGACTCTCTGGAAACACCATATATTTT.

The CDR3 region is CSVEGEGGQQYF. The CDR3 DNA sequence: TGCAGCGTTGAAGGAGAAGGGGGACAGCAGTACTTC. The chain carries TRBV29-1 and TRBJ2-7; a possible D gene is TRBD1 (6 bases). The CDR3 loop spans 12 amino acids. Germline V gene sequence: CDR1 SQVTM, CDR2 ANQGSEA. V was shortened by 1 base and J by 8 bases, with 12 bases between the two germline ends.

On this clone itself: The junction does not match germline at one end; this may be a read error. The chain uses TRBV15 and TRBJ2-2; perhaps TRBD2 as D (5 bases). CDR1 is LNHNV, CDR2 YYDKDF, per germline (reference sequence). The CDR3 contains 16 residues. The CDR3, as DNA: TGTGCCACCAGCGGGCCGGGGTTGGGGAACCCCGGGGAGCTGTTTTTT. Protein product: CATSGPGLGNPGELFF.

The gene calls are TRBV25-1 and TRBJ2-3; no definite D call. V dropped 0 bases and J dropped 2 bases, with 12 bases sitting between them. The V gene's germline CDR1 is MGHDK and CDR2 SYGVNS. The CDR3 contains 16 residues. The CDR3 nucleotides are TGTGCCAGCAGTGAATACAAGGGCAACCCCACAGATACGCAGTATTTT. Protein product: CASSEYKGNPTDTQYF. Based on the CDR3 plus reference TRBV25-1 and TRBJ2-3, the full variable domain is EADIYQTPRYLVIGTGKKITLECSQTMGHDKMYWYQQDPGMELHLIHYSYGVNSTEKGDLSSESTVSRIRTEHFPLTLESARPSHTSQYLCASSEYKGNPTDTQYFGPGTRLTVL.

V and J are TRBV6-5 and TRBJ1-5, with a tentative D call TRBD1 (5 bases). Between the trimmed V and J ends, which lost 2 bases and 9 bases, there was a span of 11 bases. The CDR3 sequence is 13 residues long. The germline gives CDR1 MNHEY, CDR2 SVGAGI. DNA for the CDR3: TGTGCCAGCAGTTACGGACCTGACAGGCCCCAGCATTTT. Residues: CASSYGPDRPQHF.

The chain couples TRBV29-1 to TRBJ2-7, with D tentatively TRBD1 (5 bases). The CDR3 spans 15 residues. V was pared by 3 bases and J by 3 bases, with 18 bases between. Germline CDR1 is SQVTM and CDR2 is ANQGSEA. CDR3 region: CSVDNRSRGDYEQYF. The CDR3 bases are TGCAGCGTTGATAACAGGTCTCGTGGCGACTACGAGCAGTACTTC.

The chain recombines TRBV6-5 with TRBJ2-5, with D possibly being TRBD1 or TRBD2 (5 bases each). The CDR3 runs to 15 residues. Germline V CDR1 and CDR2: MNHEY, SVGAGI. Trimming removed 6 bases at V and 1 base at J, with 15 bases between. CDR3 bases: TGTGCCAGCAGACACTACCGGGACGGCCAAGAGACCCAGTACTTC. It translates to CASRHYRDGQETQYF.

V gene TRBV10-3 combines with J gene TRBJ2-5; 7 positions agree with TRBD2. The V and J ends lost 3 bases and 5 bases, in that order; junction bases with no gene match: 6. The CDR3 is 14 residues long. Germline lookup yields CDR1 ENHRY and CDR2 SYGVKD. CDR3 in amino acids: CAISDTGGSETQYF. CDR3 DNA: TGTGCCATCAGTGATACGGGCGGGAGTGAGACCCAGTACTTC.

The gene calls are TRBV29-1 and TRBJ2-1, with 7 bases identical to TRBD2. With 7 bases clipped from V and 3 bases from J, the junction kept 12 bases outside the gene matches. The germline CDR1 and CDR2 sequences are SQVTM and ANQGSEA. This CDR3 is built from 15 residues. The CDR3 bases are TGCAGCGGACAAAGCTGGGAGGGCCTCTACAATGAGCAGTTCTTC. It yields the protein CSGQSWEGLYNEQFF.

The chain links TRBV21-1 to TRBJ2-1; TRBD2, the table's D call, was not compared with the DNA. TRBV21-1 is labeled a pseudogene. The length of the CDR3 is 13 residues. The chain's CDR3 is CASSKVRRAEQFF. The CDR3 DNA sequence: TGTGCCAGCAGCAAAGTTCGGAGGGCGGAGCAGTTCTTC.

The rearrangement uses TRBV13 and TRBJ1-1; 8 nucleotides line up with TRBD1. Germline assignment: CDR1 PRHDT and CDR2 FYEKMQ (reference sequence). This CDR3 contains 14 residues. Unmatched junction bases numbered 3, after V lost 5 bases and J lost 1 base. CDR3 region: CASSMDRENTEAFF. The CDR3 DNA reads TGTGCCAGCAGCATGGACAGGGAGAACACTGAAGCTTTCTTT.

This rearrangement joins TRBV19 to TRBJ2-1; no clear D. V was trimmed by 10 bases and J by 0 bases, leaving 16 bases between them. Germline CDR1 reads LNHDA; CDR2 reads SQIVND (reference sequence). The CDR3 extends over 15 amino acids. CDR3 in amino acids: CAISLGGSSYNEQFF. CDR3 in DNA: TGTGCCATTTCATTGGGCGGCTCCTCCTACAATGAGCAGTTCTTC.

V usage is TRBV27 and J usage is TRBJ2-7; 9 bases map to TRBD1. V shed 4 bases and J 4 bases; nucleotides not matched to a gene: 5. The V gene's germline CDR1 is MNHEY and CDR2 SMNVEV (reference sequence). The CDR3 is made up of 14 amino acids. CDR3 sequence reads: CASSYRGRVYEQYF. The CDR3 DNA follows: TGTGCCAGCAGTTACAGGGGGCGCGTTTACGAGCAGTACTTC.

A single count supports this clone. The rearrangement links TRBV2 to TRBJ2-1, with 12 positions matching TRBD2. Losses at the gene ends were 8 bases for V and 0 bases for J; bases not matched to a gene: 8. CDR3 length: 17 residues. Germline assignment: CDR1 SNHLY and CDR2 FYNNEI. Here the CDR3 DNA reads TGTGCCAGCGGACTAGCGGGAAACGGGAGCTCCTACAATGAGCAGTTCTTC. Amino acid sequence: CASGLAGNGSSYNEQFF.

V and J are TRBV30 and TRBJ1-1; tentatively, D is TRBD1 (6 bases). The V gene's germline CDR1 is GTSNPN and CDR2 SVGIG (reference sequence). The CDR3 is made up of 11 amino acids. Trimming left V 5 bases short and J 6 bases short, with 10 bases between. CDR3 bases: TGTGCCTGGGGGGACATCGCTGAAGCTTTCTTT. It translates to CAWGDIAEAFF. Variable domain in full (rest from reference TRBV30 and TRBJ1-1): SQTIHQWPATLVQPVGSPLSLECTVEGTSNPNLYWYRQAAGRGLQLLFYSVGIGQISSEVPQNLSASRPQDRQFILSSKKLLLSDSGFYLCAWGDIAEAFFGQGTRLTVV.

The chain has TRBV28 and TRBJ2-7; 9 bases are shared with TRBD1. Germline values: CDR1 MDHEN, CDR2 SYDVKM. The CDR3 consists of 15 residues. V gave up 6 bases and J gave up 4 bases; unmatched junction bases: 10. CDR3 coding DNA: TGTGCCAGCAGACGCTCACCGGGACAGGGTTACGAGCAGTACTTC. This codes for CASRRSPGQGYEQYF.

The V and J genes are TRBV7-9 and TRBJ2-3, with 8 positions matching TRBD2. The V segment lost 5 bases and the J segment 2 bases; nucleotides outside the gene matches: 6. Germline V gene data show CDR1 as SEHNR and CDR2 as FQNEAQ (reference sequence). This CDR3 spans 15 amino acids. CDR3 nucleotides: TGTGCCAGCAGCCTATGGCGGGAGGACACAGATACGCAGTATTTT. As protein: CASSLWREDTDTQYF. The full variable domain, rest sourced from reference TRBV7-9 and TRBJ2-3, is DTGVSQNPRHKITKRGQNVTFRCDPISEHNRLYWYRQTLGQGPEFLTYFQNEAQLEKSRLLSDRFSAERPKGSFSTLEIQRTEQGDSAMYLCASSLWREDTDTQYFGPGTRLTVL.

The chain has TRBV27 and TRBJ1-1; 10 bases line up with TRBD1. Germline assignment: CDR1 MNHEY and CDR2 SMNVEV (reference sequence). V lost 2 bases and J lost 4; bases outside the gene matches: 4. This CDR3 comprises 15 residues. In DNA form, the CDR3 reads TGTGCCAGCAGTTTACTAGGGGACAGGGGCACTGAAGCTTTCTTT. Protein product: CASSLLGDRGTEAFF.